The TCR beta chain under discussion was sequenced for a study of vaccination effects on CD4 cells after COVID-19 (dated by TCRdb to between 2021 and 2024). General notes on the study: In the ViraFEST assay, PBMC were stimulated with viral peptide pools, and TCR sequencing was then used to find antigen-specific CD4+ T cell clonotypes based on their expansion. The full study included around nine COVID-19 convalescent patients and several SARS-CoV-2-naive healthy vaccine recipients. Post-vaccine samples across the study were collected a median of 72 days after the second dose, with a range of 14 to 241. Each well held 2 million to 2.5 million PBMC cultured in IMDM containing approximately 5% human AB serum, 9 to 10 IU/ml IL-2 and gentamicin, along with approximately 10 ug/ml peptides. The Oncomine TCR Beta short-read assay on an Illumina iSeq 100 was used to sequence cultures from other donors in the study. In both COVID-19 convalescent patients and infection-naive vaccine recipients, the study compared SARS-CoV-2 spike-specific CD4+ TCR repertoires from before mRNA vaccination with those from after it.

A distance of 6 bases separates the germline ends of V and J, which lose 0 bases and 1 base respectively. From the cysteine through the phenylalanine, the CDR3 covers 14 amino acids. Of all the DNA, just the CDR3 is kept, 42 bases in frame from base 1. The germline V gene specifies SNHLY as CDR1 and FYNNEI as CDR2. Study-level results and caveats: Only a small number of convalescent patients were included, and no early post-infection timepoints were available, which limited the study. Among healthy vaccine recipients, nearly all vaccine-induced clones were SARS-CoV-2 mono-reactive, and only 1 of 255 was cross-reactive with common cold coronaviruses. At late post-vaccination timepoints, both infection-induced and vaccine-induced clones showed marked clonal contraction, consistent with waning T cell responses.

After 10 days of culture, CD4+ T cells were isolated with the EasySep CD4+ T cell isolation kit. Two doses of either the BNT162b2 or the mRNA-1273 mRNA SARS-CoV-2 vaccine were administered to participants. Negative nucleocapsid antibody results before and after vaccination confirmed that the healthy vaccine recipients had no prior SARS-CoV-2 infection. Half of the culture medium was replaced with fresh IL-2-containing medium on days 3 and 7. Unless noted otherwise, every peptide stimulation condition was grown in triplicate wells. Using Ficoll-Paque Plus gradient centrifugation, PBMC were separated from whole blood and then either used fresh or cryopreserved at -140C. The QIAamp micro DNA kit was used to extract genomic DNA from the cultured CD4+ T cells. Comments on this clone: Its antigen remains unidentified. It has no much larger one-base neighbor in the sample; base qualities were not kept.

The method behind the library was the immunoSEQ multiplex PCR assay. DNA from the cultured, isolated CD4+ T cells was subjected to TCR beta CDR3 sequencing. In the paper's pipeline: Non-productive TCR sequences were removed, reads were trimmed to the CDR3 region, and CDR3s of at least 7 amino acids were retained. The MANAFEST web app was used to identify antigen-specific clonotypes by comparing expansion in peptide wells with expansion in reference cultures. To count as positive, a clone had to show expansion at FDR<0.05 compared with the reference and with all other wells, an odds ratio above 5, and a frequency above 0.1% in two replicate wells. Clonotypes significantly expanded in SARS-CoV-2 spike wells and in at least one common cold coronavirus spike condition were defined as cross-reactive. Levenshtein distance calculated with the stringdist R package was used to assess CDR3 similarity, and unrooted trees were constructed with ape in R 3.6.1. This is the immuneACCESS table as TCRdb keeps it, with only in-frame sequences that have V and J called. A part of the clones is gone; compared with another copy, unresolved V genes explain less than half, and the rest is unexplained. The V and J calls and the clone size are those of that table, but D and trimming were determined from the DNA. Here the sample has tens of thousands of clones; around 70% occur a single time. Roughly 2% of the sample is taken by the ten largest.

The chain is encoded by TRBV2 joined to TRBJ2-5; no confident D gene assignment can be made. The source of this sequence is a human donor who received a COVID-19 vaccine. Sequencing was performed on CD4+ T cells from PBMCs cultured without peptide, taken after COVID-19 vaccination. The DNA reads TGTGCCAGCAGTGAAGCCAGAACCCAAGAGACCCAGTACTTC. The translation is CASSEARTQETQYF.